These T cell receptor beta chains were read from a single sample in a study of T cell responses to AZD1222 COVID-19 vaccine. The assay was immunoSEQ multiplex PCR, and TCRdb's table has in-frame clones only and misses some. In the table there are 90,000 to 150,000 clones, 70% to 90% of which are singletons. This material consisted of peripheral blood, taken on day 0 of AZD1222 vaccination. These receptors were obtained from an adult in good health. CDR3s include the opening cysteine and the closing phenylalanine or tryptophan. The order of the fields is V gene, J gene, clone size, D gene, CDR3 DNA, CDR3 protein. The D gene is left open where the match is weak. The listing skips clone size in some rows; elsewhere it reads once, few, many or a size class.

v_call: TRBV7-9; j_call: TRBJ1-4; clone_size: NA; d_call: NA; cdr3_nt: TGTGCCAGCAGCTTAGGACAGGAAAAACTGTTTTTT; cdr3_aa: CASSLGQEKLFF
v_call: TRBV27; j_call: TRBJ1-5; clone_size: NA; d_call: NA; cdr3_nt: TGTGCCAGCAGTTTAGGTTCAGGGGGCAATCAGCCCCAGCATTTT; cdr3_aa: CASSLGSGGNQPQHF
v_call: TRBV10-3; j_call: TRBJ2-7; clone_size: NA; d_call: NA; cdr3_nt: TGTGCCATCAGCGACCCACCCGCTTCGTCCTACGAGCAGTACTTC; cdr3_aa: CAISDPPASSYEQYF
v_call: TRBV10-3; j_call: TRBJ1-3; clone_size: NA; d_call: NA; cdr3_nt: TGTGCCATCAGTCAGGGTTCCTACTCTGGAAACACCATATATTTT; cdr3_aa: CAISQGSYSGNTIYF
v_call: TRBV9; j_call: TRBJ2-7; clone_size: once; d_call: NA; cdr3_nt: TGTGCCAGCAATCTGGGACCCCTGATGGGGGAGCAGTACTTC; cdr3_aa: CASNLGPLMGEQYF
v_call: TRBV3-1/TRBV3-2; j_call: TRBJ2-7; clone_size: once; d_call: TRBD1; cdr3_nt: TGTGCCAGCAGCCAAGACCAACAGGGGGTTTGGTACGAGCAGTACTTC; cdr3_aa: CASSQDQQGVWYEQYF
v_call: TRBV12-5; j_call: TRBJ1-1; clone_size: NA; d_call: NA; cdr3_nt: TGTGCCAGTGGTCTGCGGAACACTGAAGCTTTCTTT; cdr3_aa: CASGLRNTEAFF
v_call: TRBV20-1; j_call: TRBJ2-1; clone_size: NA; d_call: NA; cdr3_nt: TGCAGTGGCGGGTGGGATGAGCAGTTCTTC; cdr3_aa: CSGGWDEQFF
v_call: TRBV5-1; j_call: TRBJ2-2; clone_size: NA; d_call: TRBD2; cdr3_nt: TGCGCCAGCAGCTTGGACCCTAGCGGACTCACCGGGGAGCTGTTTTTT; cdr3_aa: CASSLDPSGLTGELFF
v_call: TRBV7-6; j_call: TRBJ2-3; clone_size: NA; d_call: NA; cdr3_nt: TGTGCCAGCAGCCGACCGGCCCACACAGATACGCAGTATTTT; cdr3_aa: CASSRPAHTDTQYF